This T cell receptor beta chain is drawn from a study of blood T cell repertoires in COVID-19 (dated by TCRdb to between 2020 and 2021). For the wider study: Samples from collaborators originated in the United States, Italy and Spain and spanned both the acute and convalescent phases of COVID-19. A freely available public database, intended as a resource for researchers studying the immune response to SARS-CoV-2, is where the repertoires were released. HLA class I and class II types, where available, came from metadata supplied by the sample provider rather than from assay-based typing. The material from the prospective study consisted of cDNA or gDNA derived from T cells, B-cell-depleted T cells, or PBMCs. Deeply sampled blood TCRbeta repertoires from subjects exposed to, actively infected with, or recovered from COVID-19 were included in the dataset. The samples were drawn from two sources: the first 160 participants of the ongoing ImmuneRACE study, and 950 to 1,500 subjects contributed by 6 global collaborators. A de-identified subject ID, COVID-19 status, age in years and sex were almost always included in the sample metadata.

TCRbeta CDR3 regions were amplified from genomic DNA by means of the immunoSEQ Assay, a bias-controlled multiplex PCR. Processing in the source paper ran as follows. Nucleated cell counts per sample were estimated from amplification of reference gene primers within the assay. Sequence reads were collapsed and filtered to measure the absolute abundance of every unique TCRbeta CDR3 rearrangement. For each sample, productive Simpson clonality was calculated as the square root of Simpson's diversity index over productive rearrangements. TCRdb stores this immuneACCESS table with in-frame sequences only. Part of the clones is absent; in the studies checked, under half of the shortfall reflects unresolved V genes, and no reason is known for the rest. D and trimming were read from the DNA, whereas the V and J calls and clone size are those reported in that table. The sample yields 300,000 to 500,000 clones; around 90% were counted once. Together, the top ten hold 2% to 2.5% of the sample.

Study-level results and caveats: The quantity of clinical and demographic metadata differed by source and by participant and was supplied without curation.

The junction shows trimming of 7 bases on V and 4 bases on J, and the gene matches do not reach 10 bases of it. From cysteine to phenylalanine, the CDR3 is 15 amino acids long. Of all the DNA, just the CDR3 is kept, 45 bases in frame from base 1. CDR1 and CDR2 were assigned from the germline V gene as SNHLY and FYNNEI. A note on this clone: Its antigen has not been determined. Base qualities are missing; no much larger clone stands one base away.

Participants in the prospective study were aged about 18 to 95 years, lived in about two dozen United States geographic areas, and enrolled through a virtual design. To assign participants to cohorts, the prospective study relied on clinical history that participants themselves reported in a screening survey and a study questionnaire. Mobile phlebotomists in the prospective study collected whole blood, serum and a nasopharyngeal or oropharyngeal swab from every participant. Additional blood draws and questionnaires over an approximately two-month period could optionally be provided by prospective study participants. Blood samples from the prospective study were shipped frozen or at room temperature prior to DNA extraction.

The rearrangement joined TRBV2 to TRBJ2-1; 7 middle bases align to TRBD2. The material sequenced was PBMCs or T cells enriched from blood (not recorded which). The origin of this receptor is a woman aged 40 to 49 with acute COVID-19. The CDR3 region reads CASKEVGGTYNEQFF. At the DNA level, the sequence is TGTGCCAGCAAGGAAGTGGGGGGGACTTACAATGAGCAGTTCTTC.